This T cell receptor beta chain was captured by sequencing in a study of T cell changes during pregnancy in multiple sclerosis. Produced via immunoSEQ multiplex PCR; TCRdb's table is partial and in-frame only. The data show approximately 30,000 clones, with around 90% seen just once and approximately 5.4% held by the top ten. Germline CDR1 and CDR2: SEHNR and FQNEAQ (reference sequence). The CDR3 loop spans 16 amino acids. V gave up 3 bases and J gave up 5 bases; unmatched junction bases: 6. The TCR originated in a female donor with multiple sclerosis, enrolled in a pregnancy study. The chain uses TRBV7-9 and TRBJ1-4; TRBD1 matches 10 bases. Sequenced here: CD8+ T cells from peripheral blood mononuclear cells, sampled in the first trimester of pregnancy. For the CDR3, the DNA is TGTGCCAGCAGCTTTGACCCGGGACAGGGGAATGAAAAACTGTTTTTT. Translated: CASSFDPGQGNEKLFF.